A single T cell receptor (beta chain) is shown here with its context. The sample contains more than one DNA sequence encoding this CDR3. Germline assignment: CDR1 SGHRS and CDR2 YFSETQ. The V gene end was trimmed by 5 bases and the J gene end by 3 bases; junction bases not matched to a gene: 4. CDR3 length equals 13 residues. Sequencing used immunoSEQ multiplex PCR; TCRdb keeps in-frame clones, though not all of them. The data contain approximately 100,000 clones, roughly 91% of them singletons. This sample stems from a study of T cell responses to AZD1222 COVID-19 vaccine. The gene calls are TRBV5-1 and TRBJ1-1; 7 nucleotides align to TRBD1. Source: peripheral blood, taken on day 0 of AZD1222 vaccination. The clonotype was recovered from an adult in good health. The CDR3 coding sequence is TGCGCCAGCAGTTTTCAGGGGGACACTGAAGCTTTCTTT. This encodes CASSFQGDTEAFF. Combining the CDR3 with reference TRBV5-1 and TRBJ1-1 gives the whole variable domain KAGVTQTPRYLIKTRGQQVTLSCSPISGHRSVSWYQQTPGQGLQFLFEYFSETQRNKGNFPGRFSGRQFSNSRSEMNVSTLELGDSALYLCASSFQGDTEAFFGQGTRLTVV.